This TCR beta chain was identified during a study of regulatory T cells in long-lasting Graves disease. For TCR beta, libraries came from iRepertoire HTBI primers and Arm-PCR of CDR3 regions. TCRdb called the multiplex PCR reads again in MiXCR, with one record for every CDR3 protein. This table has 350,000 to 550,000 distinct CDR3 sequences, 12% to 15% appearing once. The time point here: newly diagnosed GD, antithyroid drugs for less than 3 months. PBMCs were the source of the RNA used for TCR sequencing. A few counts support this clonotype. The same sample was also used in a study of T cells in Graves' hyperthyroidism and ophthalmopathy.

The material was peripheral blood mononuclear cells (PBMCs), obtained at new diagnosis, from a patient treated with antithyroid drugs. This clonotype originated in a woman in her 50s with Graves disease.

DNA of the CDR3: TGTGCCAGCAGAGAAACCGGGACAGGCACAGATACGCAGTATTTT. Encoded protein: CASRETGTGTDTQYF. The chain links TRBV14 to TRBJ2-3; TRBD1 agrees at 7 bases. With V trimmed by 6 bases and J by 1 base, 7 bases remained unmatched. There are 15 residues in the CDR3. The germline V gene has CDR1 SGHDN and CDR2 FVKESK.